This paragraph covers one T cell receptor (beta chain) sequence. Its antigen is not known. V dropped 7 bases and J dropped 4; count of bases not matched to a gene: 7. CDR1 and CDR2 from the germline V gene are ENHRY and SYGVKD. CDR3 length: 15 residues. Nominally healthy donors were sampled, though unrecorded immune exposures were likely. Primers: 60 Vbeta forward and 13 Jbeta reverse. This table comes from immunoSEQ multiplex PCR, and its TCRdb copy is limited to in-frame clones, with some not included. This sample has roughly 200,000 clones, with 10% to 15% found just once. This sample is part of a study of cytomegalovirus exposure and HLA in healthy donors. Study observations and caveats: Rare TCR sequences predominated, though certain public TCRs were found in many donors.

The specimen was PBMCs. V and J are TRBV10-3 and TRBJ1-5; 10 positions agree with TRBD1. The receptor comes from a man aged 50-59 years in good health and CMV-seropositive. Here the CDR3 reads CAIKSGQGENQPQHF. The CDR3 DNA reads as TGTGCCATCAAATCCGGACAGGGGGAAAATCAGCCCCAGCATTTT.